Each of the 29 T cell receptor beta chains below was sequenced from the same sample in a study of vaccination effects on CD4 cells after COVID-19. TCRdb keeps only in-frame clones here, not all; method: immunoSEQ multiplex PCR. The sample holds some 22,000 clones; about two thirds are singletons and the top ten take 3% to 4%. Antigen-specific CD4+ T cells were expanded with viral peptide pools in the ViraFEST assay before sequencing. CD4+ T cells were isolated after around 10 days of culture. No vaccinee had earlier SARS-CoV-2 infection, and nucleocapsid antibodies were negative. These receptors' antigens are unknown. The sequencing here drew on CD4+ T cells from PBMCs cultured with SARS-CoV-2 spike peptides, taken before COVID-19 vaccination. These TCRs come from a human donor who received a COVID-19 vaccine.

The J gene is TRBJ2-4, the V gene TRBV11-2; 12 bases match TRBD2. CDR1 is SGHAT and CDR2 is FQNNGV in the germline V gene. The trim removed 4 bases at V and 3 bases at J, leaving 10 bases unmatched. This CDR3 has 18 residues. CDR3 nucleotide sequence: TGTGCCAGCAGCTCGCTGACTAGCGGGAGCGGGGTCAAAAACATTCAGTACTTC. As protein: CASSSLTSGSGVKNIQYF.

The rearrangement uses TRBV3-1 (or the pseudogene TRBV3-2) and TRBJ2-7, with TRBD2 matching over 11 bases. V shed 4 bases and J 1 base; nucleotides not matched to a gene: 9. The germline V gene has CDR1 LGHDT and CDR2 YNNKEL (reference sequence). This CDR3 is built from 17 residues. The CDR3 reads CASSRTPLAGDSYEQYF. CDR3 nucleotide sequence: TGTGCCAGCAGCCGGACCCCACTAGCGGGGGATTCCTACGAGCAGTACTTC.

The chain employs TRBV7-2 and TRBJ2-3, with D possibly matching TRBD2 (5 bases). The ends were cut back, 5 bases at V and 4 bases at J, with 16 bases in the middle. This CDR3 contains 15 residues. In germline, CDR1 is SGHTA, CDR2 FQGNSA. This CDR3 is CASSPQAVRADTQYF. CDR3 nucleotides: TGTGCCAGCAGCCCCCAAGCGGTAAGAGCAGATACGCAGTATTTT.

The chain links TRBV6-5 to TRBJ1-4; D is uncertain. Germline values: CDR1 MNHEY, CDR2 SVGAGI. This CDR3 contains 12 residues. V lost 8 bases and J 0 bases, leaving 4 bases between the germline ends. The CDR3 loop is CASGPTNEKLFF. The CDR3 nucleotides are TGTGCCAGCGGTCCAACTAATGAAAAACTGTTTTTT.

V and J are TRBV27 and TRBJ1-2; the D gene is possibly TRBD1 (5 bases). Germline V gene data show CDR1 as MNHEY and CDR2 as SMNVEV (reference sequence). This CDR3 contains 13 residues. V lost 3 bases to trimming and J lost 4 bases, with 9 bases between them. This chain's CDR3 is CASSFGGRYGYTF. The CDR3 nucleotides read TGTGCCAGCAGTTTCGGGGGACGCTATGGCTACACCTTC.

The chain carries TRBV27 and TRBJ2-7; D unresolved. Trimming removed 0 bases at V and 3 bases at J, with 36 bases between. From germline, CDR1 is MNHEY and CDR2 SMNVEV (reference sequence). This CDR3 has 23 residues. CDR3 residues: CASSLSSNFNIPFLPLGGYEQYF. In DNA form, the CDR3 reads TGTGCCAGCAGTTTATCCAGTAACTTTAATATTCCCTTTCTTCCCCTTGGCGGCTACGAGCAGTACTTC.

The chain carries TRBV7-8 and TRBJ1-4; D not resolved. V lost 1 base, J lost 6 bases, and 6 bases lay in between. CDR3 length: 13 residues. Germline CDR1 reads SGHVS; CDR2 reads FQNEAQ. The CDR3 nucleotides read TGTGCCAGCAGCTTAGGACTTCATGAAAAACTGTTTTTT. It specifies CASSLGLHEKLFF.

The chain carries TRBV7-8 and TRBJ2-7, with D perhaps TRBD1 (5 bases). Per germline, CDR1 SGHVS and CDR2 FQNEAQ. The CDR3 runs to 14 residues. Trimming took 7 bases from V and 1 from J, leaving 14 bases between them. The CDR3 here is CASTPRASSYEQYF. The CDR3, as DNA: TGTGCCAGCACCCCCAGGGCGTCTTCCTACGAGCAGTACTTC.

The CDR3 protein is CASSANTNTEAFF. The DNA of the CDR3 is TGTGCCAGCAGCGCGAACACGAACACTGAAGCTTTCTTT. The rearrangement links TRBV14 to TRBJ1-1; D is undetermined. CDR3 length: 13 residues. Germline V CDR1 and CDR2: SGHDN, FVKESK. The V and J ends lost 5 bases and 1 base respectively, with 8 bases between them.

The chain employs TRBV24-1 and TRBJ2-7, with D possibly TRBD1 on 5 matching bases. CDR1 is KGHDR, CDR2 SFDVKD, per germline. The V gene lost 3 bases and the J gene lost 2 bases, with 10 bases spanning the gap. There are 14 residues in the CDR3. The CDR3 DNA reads TGTGCCACCAGTGATCAGGGTACCCCCTACGAGCAGTACTTC. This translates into CATSDQGTPYEQYF.

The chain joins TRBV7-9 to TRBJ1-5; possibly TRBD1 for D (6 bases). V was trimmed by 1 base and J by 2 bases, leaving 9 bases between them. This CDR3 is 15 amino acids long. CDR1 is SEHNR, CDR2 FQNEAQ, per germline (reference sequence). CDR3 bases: TGTGCCAGCAGCTTAGGGGGGCGCGGCAATCAGCCCCAGCATTTT. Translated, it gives CASSLGGRGNQPQHF. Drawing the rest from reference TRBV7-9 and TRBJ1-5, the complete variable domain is DTGVSQNPRHKITKRGQNVTFRCDPISEHNRLYWYRQTLGQGPEFLTYFQNEAQLEKSRLLSDRFSAERPKGSFSTLEIQRTEQGDSAMYLCASSLGGRGNQPQHFGDGTRLSIL.

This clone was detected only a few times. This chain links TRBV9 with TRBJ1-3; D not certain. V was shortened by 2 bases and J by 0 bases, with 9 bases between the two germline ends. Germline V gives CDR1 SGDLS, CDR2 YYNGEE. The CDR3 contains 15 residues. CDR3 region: CASSVGGSSGNTIYF. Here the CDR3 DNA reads TGTGCCAGCAGCGTGGGAGGTAGCTCTGGAAACACCATATATTTT.

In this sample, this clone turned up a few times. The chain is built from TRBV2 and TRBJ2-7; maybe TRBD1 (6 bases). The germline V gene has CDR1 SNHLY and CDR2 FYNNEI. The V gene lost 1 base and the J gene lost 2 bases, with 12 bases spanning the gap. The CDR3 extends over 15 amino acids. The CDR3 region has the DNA TGTGCCAGCAGTGAAGGGACAGTCGGAGCCTACGAGCAGTACTTC. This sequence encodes CASSEGTVGAYEQYF.

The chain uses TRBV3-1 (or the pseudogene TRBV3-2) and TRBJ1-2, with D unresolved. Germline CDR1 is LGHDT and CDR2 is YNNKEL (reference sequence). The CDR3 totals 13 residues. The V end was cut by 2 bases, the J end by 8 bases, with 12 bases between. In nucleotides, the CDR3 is TGTGCCAGCAGCCAACGGACTGACGGCGGCTACACCTTC. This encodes CASSQRTDGGYTF.

CDR3 protein: CASSLYVASGNTIYF. The CDR3 DNA sequence: TGTGCCAGCAGCTTGTACGTGGCTTCAGGAAACACCATATATTTT. The V and J genes are TRBV5-5 and TRBJ1-3; D is uncertain. The CDR3 runs 15 residues. The V gene's germline CDR1 is SGHKS and CDR2 YYEKEE (reference sequence). V gave up 1 base and J gave up 4 bases, with 12 bases separating them. The full variable domain, in which reference TRBV5-5 and TRBJ1-3 provide the parts outside the CDR3, is DAGVTQSPTHLIKTRGQQVTLRCSPISGHKSVSWYQQVLGQGPQFIFQYYEKEERGRGNFPDRFSARQFPNYSSELNVNALLLGDSALYLCASSLYVASGNTIYFGEGSWLTVV.

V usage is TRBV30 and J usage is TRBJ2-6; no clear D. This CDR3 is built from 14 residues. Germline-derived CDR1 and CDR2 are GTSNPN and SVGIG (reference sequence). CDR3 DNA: TGTACTACCTCTCGTCCATCTGGGGCCAACGTCCTGACTTTC. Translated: CTTSRPSGANVLTF.

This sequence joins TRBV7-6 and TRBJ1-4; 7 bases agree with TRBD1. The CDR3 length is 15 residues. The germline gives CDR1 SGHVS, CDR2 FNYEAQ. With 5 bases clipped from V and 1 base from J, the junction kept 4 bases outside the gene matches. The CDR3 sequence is CASSLRQGTNEKLFF. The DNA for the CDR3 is TGTGCCAGCAGCCTAAGACAGGGAACTAATGAAAAACTGTTTTTT.

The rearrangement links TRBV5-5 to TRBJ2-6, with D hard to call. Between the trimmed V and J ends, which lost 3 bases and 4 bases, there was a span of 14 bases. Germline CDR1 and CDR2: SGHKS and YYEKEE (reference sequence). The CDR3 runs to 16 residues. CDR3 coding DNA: TGTGCCAGCAGCTGGACGCCAGTCAGCGGGGCCAACGTCCTGACTTTC. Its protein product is CASSWTPVSGANVLTF. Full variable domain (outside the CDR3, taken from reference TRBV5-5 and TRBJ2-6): DAGVTQSPTHLIKTRGQQVTLRCSPISGHKSVSWYQQVLGQGPQFIFQYYEKEERGRGNFPDRFSARQFPNYSSELNVNALLLGDSALYLCASSWTPVSGANVLTFGAGSRLTVL.

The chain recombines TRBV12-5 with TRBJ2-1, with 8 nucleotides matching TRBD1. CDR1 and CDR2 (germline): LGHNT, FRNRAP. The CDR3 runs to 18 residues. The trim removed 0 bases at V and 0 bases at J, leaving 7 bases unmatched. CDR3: CASGLVRITGGSYNEQFF. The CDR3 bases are TGTGCTAGTGGTTTGGTGAGGATTACAGGGGGCTCCTACAATGAGCAGTTCTTC.

The CDR3: CASSLVGLAGSYNEQFF. DNA for the CDR3: TGTGCCAGCAGCTTAGTAGGCCTAGCGGGCTCCTACAATGAGCAGTTCTTC. The chain joins TRBV11-2 to TRBJ2-1, with 8 bases lining up with TRBD2. The length of the CDR3 is 17 residues. The J segment lost 0 bases and the V segment lost 1 base, leaving 5 bases of the junction unmatched. The germline V gene has CDR1 SGHAT and CDR2 FQNNGV.

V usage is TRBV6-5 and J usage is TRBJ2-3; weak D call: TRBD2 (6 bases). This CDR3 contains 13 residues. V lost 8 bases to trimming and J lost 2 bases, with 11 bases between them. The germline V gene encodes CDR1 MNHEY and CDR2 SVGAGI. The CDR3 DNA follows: TGTGCCAGCCGGGGGATATTCACAGATACGCAGTATTTT. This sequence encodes CASRGIFTDTQYF.

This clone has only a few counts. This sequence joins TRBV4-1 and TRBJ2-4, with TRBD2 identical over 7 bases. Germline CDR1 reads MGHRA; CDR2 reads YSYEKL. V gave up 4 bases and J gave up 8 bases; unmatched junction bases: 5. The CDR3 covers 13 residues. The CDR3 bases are TGCGCCAGCAGCCGGACCCGGGAGGACATTCAGTACTTC. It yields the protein CASSRTREDIQYF.

The CDR3 loop reads CASSLAYSGELFF. In DNA, the CDR3 is TGTGCCAGCAGTTTAGCGTACTCCGGGGAGCTGTTTTTT. V usage is TRBV27 and J usage is TRBJ2-2; D is ambiguous. The CDR3 consists of 13 residues. The ends were cut back, 2 bases at V and 6 bases at J, with 7 bases in the middle. CDR1 and CDR2 (germline): MNHEY, SMNVEV (reference sequence).

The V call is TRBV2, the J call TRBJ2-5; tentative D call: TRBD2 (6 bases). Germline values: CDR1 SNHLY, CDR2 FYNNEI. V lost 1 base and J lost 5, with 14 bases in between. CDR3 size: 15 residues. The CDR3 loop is CASSEGTTSGETQYF. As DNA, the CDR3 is TGTGCCAGCAGTGAAGGGACTACCTCCGGGGAGACCCAGTACTTC.

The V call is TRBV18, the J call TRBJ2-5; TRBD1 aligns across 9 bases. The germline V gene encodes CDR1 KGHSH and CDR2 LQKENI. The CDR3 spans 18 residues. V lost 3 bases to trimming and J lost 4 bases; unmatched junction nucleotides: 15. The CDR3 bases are TGTGCCAGCTCACCCATCACTCTCGGACAGGGGACTGCAGAGACCCAGTACTTC. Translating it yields CASSPITLGQGTAETQYF.

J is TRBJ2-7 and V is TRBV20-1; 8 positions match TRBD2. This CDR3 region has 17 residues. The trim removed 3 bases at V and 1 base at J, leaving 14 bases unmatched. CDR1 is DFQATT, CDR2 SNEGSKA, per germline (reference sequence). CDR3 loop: CSASRGWERESSYEQYF. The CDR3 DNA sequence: TGCAGTGCTAGTCGGGGTTGGGAGCGGGAGAGTTCCTACGAGCAGTACTTC.

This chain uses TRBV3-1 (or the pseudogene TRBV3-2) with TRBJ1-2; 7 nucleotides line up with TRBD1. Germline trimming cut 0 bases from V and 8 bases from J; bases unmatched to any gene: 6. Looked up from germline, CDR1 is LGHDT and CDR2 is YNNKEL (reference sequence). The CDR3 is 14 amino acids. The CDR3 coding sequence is TGTGCCAGCAGCCAAGATGTGAGGGGGCAGGGCTACACCTTC. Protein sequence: CASSQDVRGQGYTF.

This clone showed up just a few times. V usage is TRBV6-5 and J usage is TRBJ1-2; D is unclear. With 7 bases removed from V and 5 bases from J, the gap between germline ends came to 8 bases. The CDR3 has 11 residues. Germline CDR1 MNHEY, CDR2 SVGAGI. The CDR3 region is CASTRDYGYTF. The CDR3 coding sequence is TGTGCCAGCACACGGGATTATGGCTACACCTTC.

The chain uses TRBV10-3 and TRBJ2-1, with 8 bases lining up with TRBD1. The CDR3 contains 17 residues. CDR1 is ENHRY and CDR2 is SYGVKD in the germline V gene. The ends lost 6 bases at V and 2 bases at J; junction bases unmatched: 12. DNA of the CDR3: TGTGCCATCAGCGGGACAGGAGCTTCTCGAGCCTACAATGAGCAGTTCTTC. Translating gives CAISGTGASRAYNEQFF.